These 21 T cell receptor beta chains originate from one sample sequenced in a study of radiation and T cells in renal cell carcinoma (TCRdb year 2020). The time point label, read with the paper, signifies: baseline pretreatment blood. The treatment or condition label on this specimen signifies: 15 Gy SBRT to primary tumor, nephrectomy 4 weeks later. Library method: the immunoSEQ multiplex PCR assay. The table comes from immuneACCESS by way of TCRdb, which keeps in-frame sequences with V and J called. Part of the clones is missing from these tables; in studies checked, under half for an unresolved V gene and the rest for unknown reasons. Recorded for this sample are about 49,000 clones; roughly 83% of them occurred a single time. Together, the top ten hold 31% of the sample. This specimen was blood, taken from a patient whose treatment included radiotherapy and nephrectomy. The receptor source for this set is a woman in her 70s with renal cell carcinoma.

Only a few counts were recorded for this clone. The V gene is TRBV5-1, the J gene TRBJ1-3; the D is unclear. The V gene's germline CDR1 is SGHRS and CDR2 YFSETQ. This CDR3 comprises 17 residues. V lost 0 bases and J lost 1, with 14 bases in between. The CDR3 protein is CASSLASGVGSGNTIYF. CDR3 nucleotide sequence: TGCGCCAGCAGCTTGGCCTCAGGTGTGGGGTCTGGAAACACCATATATTTT.

The chain combines TRBV5-6 with TRBJ1-2; D is undetermined. The V end lost 4 bases, the J end lost 8 bases, and 9 bases lay between the germline ends. Germline V gene sequence: CDR1 SGHDT, CDR2 YYEEEE. CDR3 length: 11 amino acids. The CDR3 here is CASSTLSGYTF. Written as DNA, the CDR3 is TGTGCCAGCAGCACCTTGAGCGGCTACACCTTC.

This chain uses TRBV11-2 with TRBJ2-5, with D possibly matching TRBD2 (5 bases). The CDR3 has 13 amino acids. Germline assignment: CDR1 SGHAT and CDR2 FQNNGV. V was pared by 1 base and J by 5 bases, with 8 bases between. The CDR3 bases are TGTGCCAGCAGCTTAGGAGGGTACGAGACCCAGTACTTC. Translating gives CASSLGGYETQYF. Variable domain in full (rest from reference TRBV11-2 and TRBJ2-5): EAGVAQSPRYKIIEKRQSVAFWCNPISGHATLYWYQQILGQGPKLLIQFQNNGVVDDSQLPKDRFSAERLKGVDSTLKIQPAKLEDSAVYLCASSLGGYETQYFGPGTRLLVL.

This chain links TRBV7-2 with TRBJ1-5; no firm D call. The V gene lost 2 bases and the J gene lost 7 bases, with 9 bases spanning the gap. Germline V gene data show CDR1 as SGHTA and CDR2 as FQGNSA. The CDR3 is 13 residues long. Here the CDR3 DNA reads TGTGCCAGCAGCTTACAACGTGGACAGCCCCAGCATTTT. Protein product: CASSLQRGQPQHF.

The chain employs TRBV28 and TRBJ2-7; TRBD1 or TRBD2 may be the D gene (7 bases each). The germline CDR1 and CDR2 sequences are MDHEN and SYDVKM. The CDR3 spans 16 residues. The ends were cut back, 5 bases at V and 0 bases at J, with 17 bases in the middle. This CDR3 is CASSGGGQFRSYEQYF. DNA of the CDR3: TGTGCCAGCAGTGGGGGGGGACAGTTTCGCTCCTACGAGCAGTACTTC.

The rearrangement joins TRBV6-6 to TRBJ2-1; tentative D call: TRBD1 (5 bases). Germline V gene sequence: CDR1 MNHNY, CDR2 SVGAGI (reference sequence). V was trimmed by 4 bases and J by 4 bases, leaving 14 bases between them. The CDR3 consists of 15 residues. For the CDR3, the DNA is TGTGCCAGCAGTTCTAGGGCAGGGAAGTACAATGAGCAGTTCTTC. This sequence encodes CASSSRAGKYNEQFF.

J is TRBJ2-5 and V is TRBV7-6; D gene unclear. The CDR3 covers 13 residues. Germline V gene data show CDR1 as SGHVS and CDR2 as FNYEAQ. Trimming shortened V by 1 base and J by 4 bases, and 7 bases separated the two germline ends. The CDR3 sequence is CASSLGVVETQYF. The CDR3 DNA follows: TGTGCCAGCAGCTTAGGAGTGGTAGAGACCCAGTACTTC.

V usage is TRBV4-1 and J usage is TRBJ2-2; perhaps TRBD2 as D (6 bases). V lost 0 bases and J 4 bases, leaving 21 bases between the germline ends. CDR3 length: 19 residues. Germline values: CDR1 MGHRA, CDR2 YSYEKL. CDR3 sequence: CASSQDPRAPRGGTGELFF. The CDR3 DNA reads as TGCGCCAGCAGCCAAGATCCCAGGGCCCCCCGGGGAGGCACCGGGGAGCTGTTTTTT.

This clone has only one observation. Other DNA sequences within the sample encode an identical CDR3. V gene TRBV4-1 combines with J gene TRBJ1-2, with 7 bases aligning to TRBD1. The CDR3 covers 14 residues. The germline gives CDR1 MGHRA, CDR2 YSYEKL. J was trimmed by 5 bases and V by 4 bases; bases with no gene match: 7. CDR3 sequence reads: CASSPTGQDYGYTF. The CDR3 DNA sequence: TGCGCCAGCAGCCCTACCGGACAGGATTATGGCTACACCTTC.

This clone was detected only once. The chain is built from TRBV2 and TRBJ2-7; tentative D call: TRBD1 (6 bases). The CDR3 spans 13 residues. CDR1 SNHLY and CDR2 FYNNEI come from the germline V gene. The ends were cut back, 1 base at V and 11 bases at J, with 15 bases in the middle. CDR3 nucleotides: TGTGCCAGCAGTGAAGGAGGGCCCCAGGGGAAGTACTTC. Translated, it gives CASSEGGPQGKYF.

V gene TRBV5-1 combines with J gene TRBJ1-4, with 8 bases identical to TRBD1. J lost 8 bases, V lost 4 bases, and 7 bases had no gene match. Germline lookup yields CDR1 SGHRS and CDR2 YFSETQ. This CDR3 region has 14 residues. The DNA for the CDR3 is TGCGCCAGCAGCCCGGACAGGGCCGGGGAAAAACTGTTTTTT. The encoded protein is CASSPDRAGEKLFF.

As concerns this clone: Distinct nucleotide sequences in the sample also encode this CDR3. This chain uses TRBV4-2 with TRBJ2-1; 9 bases agree with TRBD1. This CDR3 has 16 amino acids. After removal of 1 base from V and 0 bases from J, the junction contained 1 base not matched to a gene. Germline CDR1 and CDR2: LGHNA and YNFKEQ. Written as DNA, the CDR3 is TGTGCCAGCAGCCAAGGACAGGGGGGCTCCTACAATGAGCAGTTCTTC. Translated, it gives CASSQGQGGSYNEQFF.

V gene TRBV7-2 combines with J gene TRBJ2-1, with 8 bases that match TRBD1. CDR1 is SGHTA and CDR2 is FQGNSA in the germline V gene. With V trimmed by 1 base and J by 3 bases, 2 bases remained unmatched. This CDR3 is built from 15 residues. The CDR3 DNA is TGTGCCAGCAGCTTAGGACAGGGGCTCTACAATGAGCAGTTCTTC. It is translated as CASSLGQGLYNEQFF.

The chain uses TRBV6-5 and TRBJ1-5, with a possible D match to TRBD1 (6 bases). Trimming stripped 6 bases from V and 6 bases from J, with 12 bases between. This CDR3 is built from 13 residues. Germline-derived CDR1 and CDR2 are MNHEY and SVGAGI. The CDR3 is CASSSGGAQPQHF. CDR3 bases: TGTGCCAGCAGCAGTGGGGGGGCTCAGCCCCAGCATTTT.

This clone showed up just a few times. The chain has TRBV2 and TRBJ1-4; 9 positions match TRBD1. Germline CDR1 is SNHLY and CDR2 is FYNNEI. The J segment lost 7 bases and the V segment lost 6 bases, leaving 6 bases of the junction unmatched. The CDR3 sequence is 14 residues long. The CDR3 protein is CASRDRGWGEKLFF. The CDR3 DNA follows: TGTGCCAGCAGGGACAGGGGATGGGGTGAAAAACTGTTTTTT.

This clone was detected only a few times. The CDR3 is CASSPPWTSGGRIDTDTQYF. For the CDR3, the DNA is TGTGCCAGCTCACCACCCTGGACTAGCGGGGGGAGAATTGACACAGATACGCAGTATTTT. This chain links TRBV18 with TRBJ2-3; 14 bases fit TRBD2. V was clipped by 0 bases and J by 2 bases; unmatched bases: 10. CDR3 size: 20 residues. Germline V gene sequence: CDR1 KGHSH, CDR2 LQKENI.

The chain has TRBV19 and TRBJ1-5; the D gene is possibly TRBD1 (6 bases). The germline V and J ends were trimmed by 7 bases and 3 bases, with 13 bases remaining between them. Germline assignment: CDR1 LNHDA and CDR2 SQIVND (reference sequence). The CDR3 sequence is 14 residues long. The CDR3 sequence: CASTAGTNNQPQHF. The CDR3 DNA reads TGTGCCAGTACGGCAGGGACAAACAATCAGCCCCAGCATTTT.

V is TRBV30 and J is TRBJ1-1; possible D gene TRBD1, 5 bases. The CDR3 has 13 residues. V lost 0 bases and J lost 3, with 8 bases in between. Germline assignment: CDR1 GTSNPN and CDR2 SVGIG (reference sequence). CDR3 sequence: CAWSVRGDTEAFF. The DNA for the CDR3 is TGTGCCTGGAGTGTACGAGGGGACACTGAAGCTTTCTTT.

The chain is built from TRBV2 and TRBJ1-4; possibly TRBD1 for D (5 bases). This CDR3 region has 14 residues. Trimming took 8 bases from V and 5 from J, leaving 15 bases between them. CDR1 SNHLY and CDR2 FYNNEI come from the germline V gene. In nucleotides, the CDR3 is TGTGCCAGCGTGCAGGGACTCTCAAATGAAAAACTGTTTTTT. Translated, it gives CASVQGLSNEKLFF.

The gene calls are TRBV9 and TRBJ2-1; no clear D. V was pared by 7 bases and J by 9 bases, with 11 bases between. Germline values: CDR1 SGDLS, CDR2 YYNGEE. CDR3 length equals 11 residues. CDR3 residues: CASSVGSEQFF. CDR3 DNA: TGTGCCAGCTCCGTAGGATCTGAGCAGTTCTTC.

The V call is TRBV9, the J call TRBJ2-5; no definite D call. Trimming pared 1 base from V and 5 bases from J, leaving 9 bases between. This CDR3 spans 13 amino acids. CDR1 and CDR2 (germline): SGDLS, YYNGEE. CDR3 bases: TGTGCCAGCAGCGTAAATGGTATGGAGACCCAGTACTTC. Its protein product is CASSVNGMETQYF.